This T cell receptor (beta chain) was sequenced in a study of T cells after yellow fever vaccination. Study-level background: Libraries from low-cell-number fractions were prepared with the SMART-Seq v4 Ultra Low Input RNA kit.

Germline loops: CDR1 SGHRS, CDR2 YFSETQ. V was trimmed by 0 bases and J by 0 bases, leaving 13 bases between them. The CDR3 sequence is 17 residues long. Using its own MiXCR run on the 5' RACE reads, TCRdb lists one record per CDR3 protein. The profile shows some 670,000 distinct CDR3 sequences, around an eighth of them singletons. The sample holds a few counts of this clonotype. Its matching antigen is unknown. Findings and limits, study-wide: Booster sampling recovered most clones from primary vaccination (around 97% CD4, approximately 90% CD8). A weaker secondary response peaked on day 5, the primary on day 15. One caveat is that FACS-sorted repertoires could contain abundant clonotypes contaminating from the bulk population.

This sequence was found in a man in his thirties or forties who received the YFV17D yellow fever vaccine. V usage is TRBV5-1 and J usage is TRBJ2-1; the D gene is possibly TRBD2 (6 bases). The material was PBMCs, obtained on the day of the yellow fever booster vaccination. CDR3: CASSLDLASSSYNEQFF. CDR3 sequence (DNA): TGCGCCAGCAGCTTGGACCTAGCGAGCAGCTCCTACAATGAGCAGTTCTTC.